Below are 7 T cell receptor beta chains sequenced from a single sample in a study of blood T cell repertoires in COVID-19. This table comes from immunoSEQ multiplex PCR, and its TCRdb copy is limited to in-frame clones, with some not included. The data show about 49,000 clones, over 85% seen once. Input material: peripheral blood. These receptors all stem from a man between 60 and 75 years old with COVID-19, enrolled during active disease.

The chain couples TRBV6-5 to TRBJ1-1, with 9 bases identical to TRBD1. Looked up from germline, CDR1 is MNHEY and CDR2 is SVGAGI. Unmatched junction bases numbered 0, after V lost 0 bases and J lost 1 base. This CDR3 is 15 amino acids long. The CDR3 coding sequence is TGTGCCAGCAGTTACTCACAGGGGGCGAACACTGAAGCTTTCTTT. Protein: CASSYSQGANTEAFF.

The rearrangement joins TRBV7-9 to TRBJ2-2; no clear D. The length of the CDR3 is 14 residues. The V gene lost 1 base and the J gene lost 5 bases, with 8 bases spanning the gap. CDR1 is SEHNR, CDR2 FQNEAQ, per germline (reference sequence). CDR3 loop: CASSLGSGTGELFF. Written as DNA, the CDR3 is TGTGCCAGCAGCTTAGGGTCCGGGACCGGGGAGCTGTTTTTT.

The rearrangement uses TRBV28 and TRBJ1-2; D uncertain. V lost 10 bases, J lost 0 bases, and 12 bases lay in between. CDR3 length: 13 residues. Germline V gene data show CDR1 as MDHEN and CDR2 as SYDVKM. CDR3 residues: CATMTSPNYGYTF. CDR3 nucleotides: TGTGCCACCATGACTTCACCTAACTATGGCTACACCTTC.

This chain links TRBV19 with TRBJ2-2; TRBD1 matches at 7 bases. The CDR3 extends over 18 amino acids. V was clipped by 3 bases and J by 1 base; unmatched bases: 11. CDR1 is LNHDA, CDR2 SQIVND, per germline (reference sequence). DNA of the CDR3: TGTGCCAGTAGTATCCCTCCGTGGGGACAGATGAACACCGGGGAGCTGTTTTTT. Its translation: CASSIPPWGQMNTGELFF. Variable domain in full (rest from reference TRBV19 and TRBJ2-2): DGGITQSPKYLFRKEGQNVTLSCEQNLNHDAMYWYRQDPGQGLRLIYYSQIVNDFQKGDIAEGYSVSREKKESFPLTVTSAQKNPTAFYLCASSIPPWGQMNTGELFFGEGSRLTVL.

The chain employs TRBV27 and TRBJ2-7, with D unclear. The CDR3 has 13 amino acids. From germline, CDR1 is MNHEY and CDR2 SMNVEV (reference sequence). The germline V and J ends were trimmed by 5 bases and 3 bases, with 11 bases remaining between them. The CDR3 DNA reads TGTGCCAGCAGTATGCAGGAACACTACGAGCAGTACTTC. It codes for CASSMQEHYEQYF.

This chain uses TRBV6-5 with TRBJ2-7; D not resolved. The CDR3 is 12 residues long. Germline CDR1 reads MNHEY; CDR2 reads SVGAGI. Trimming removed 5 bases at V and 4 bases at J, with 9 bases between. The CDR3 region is CASSSHRYEQYF. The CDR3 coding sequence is TGTGCCAGCAGTAGCCACAGATACGAGCAGTACTTC.

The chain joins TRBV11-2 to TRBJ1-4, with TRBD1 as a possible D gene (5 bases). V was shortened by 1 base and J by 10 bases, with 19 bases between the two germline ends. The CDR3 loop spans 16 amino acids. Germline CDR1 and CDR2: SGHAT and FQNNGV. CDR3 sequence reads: CASSLAVGSGVGKLFF. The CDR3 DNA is TGTGCCAGCAGCTTAGCTGTGGGATCGGGGGTCGGAAAACTGTTTTTT.